This T cell receptor (beta chain) was observed in a study of cytomegalovirus exposure and HLA in healthy donors. Points from the study as a whole: Later analysis associated a missense DCLRE1C variant with TCR beta V- and J-gene trimming.

Germline V gene sequence: CDR1 GTSNPN, CDR2 SVGIG (reference sequence). The CDR3 contains 13 residues. With 0 bases clipped from V and 5 bases from J, the junction kept 2 bases outside the gene matches. About this clone: What it recognizes is unknown.

The PCR employed 60 Vbeta primers together with 13 Jbeta primers. Clones were sequenced by immunoSEQ multiplex PCR, and TCRdb holds only the in-frame ones, with some missing. This sample has under 250,000 clones; around 73% occur once, and the top ten carry around 4%. This sequence was found in a male donor in good health and CMV-seronegative. The material sequenced was PBMCs. This chain links TRBV30 with TRBJ2-3, with 7 positions matching TRBD1. In DNA, the CDR3 is TGTGCCTGGAGTGTAGGGGGCGGAGATACGCAGTATTTT. Translation gives CAWSVGGGDTQYF.